The 21 T cell receptor beta chains below were found in one sample sequenced in a study of OX40 agonist ivuxolimab in advanced cancers. Some clones are missing from TCRdb's copy, which holds only in-frame ones; the method was immunoSEQ multiplex PCR. The sample has 70,000 to 90,000 clones; less than 90% are singletons. The sample in question was CD4+ or CD8+ T cells sorted from blood, obtained in a trial of the OX40 agonist ivuxolimab. The receptors stem from an adult with an advanced solid tumor such as melanoma, head and neck, liver or kidney cancer.

The chain employs TRBV6-5 and TRBJ1-5; a weak D match, TRBD1 (6 bases). This CDR3 is built from 11 residues. V dropped 6 bases and J dropped 14 bases, with 14 bases sitting between them. Germline CDR1 reads MNHEY; CDR2 reads SVGAGI. DNA for the CDR3: TGTGCCAGCAGAGAGGGGGATCGGGAGCATTTT. It yields the protein CASREGDREHF.

The V gene is TRBV5-6, the J gene TRBJ2-1, with D unclear. CDR1 and CDR2 from the germline V gene are SGHDT and YYEEEE. The V and J ends lost 2 bases and 6 bases respectively, with 9 bases between them. CDR3 length: 13 amino acids. The CDR3 DNA reads as TGTGCCAGCAGCTTTTTCACTATCAATGAGCAGTTCTTC. It codes for CASSFFTINEQFF.

The chain is built from TRBV9 and TRBJ2-2; the match to TRBD1 covers 9 bases. CDR1 is SGDLS and CDR2 is YYNGEE in the germline V gene. The CDR3 covers 18 residues. V dropped 0 bases and J dropped 6; count of bases not matched to a gene: 12. The CDR3 bases are TGTGCCAGCAGCGTAGAATCCCTGGACAGGGGTTTTTCCGGGGAGCTGTTTTTT. It specifies CASSVESLDRGFSGELFF.

This chain connects TRBV19 to TRBJ2-7, with 10 bases aligning to TRBD2. CDR1 LNHDA and CDR2 SQIVND come from the germline V gene (reference sequence). This CDR3 is built from 17 residues. Trimming removed 0 bases from V and 0 bases from J; junction bases left unmatched: 5. CDR3 region: CASSIEVTSGISYEQYF. As DNA, the CDR3 is TGTGCCAGTAGTATAGAGGTTACTAGCGGGATCTCCTACGAGCAGTACTTC.

This chain connects TRBV6-1 to TRBJ2-3; 10 bases are a match to TRBD2. V lost 1 base, J lost 4 bases, and 2 bases stayed unmatched. The CDR3 runs 15 residues. CDR1 and CDR2 from the germline V gene are MNHNS and SASEGT. DNA for the CDR3: TGTGCCAGCAGTGAAGAAGCGGGAGGGCCAGATACGCAGTATTTT. This translates into CASSEEAGGPDTQYF.

The chain combines TRBV29-1 with TRBJ1-4; D not certain. The CDR3 runs to 15 residues. The germline V gene has CDR1 SQVTM and CDR2 ANQGSEA. The V gene lost 4 bases and the J gene lost 5 bases, with 17 bases spanning the gap. The CDR3 region has the DNA TGCAGCGTTGGGGTTGAAGACGTACGGAATGAAAAACTGTTTTTT. This encodes CSVGVEDVRNEKLFF.

The rearrangement uses TRBV19 and TRBJ2-2; D unresolved. Trimming cost V 3 bases and J 2 bases, with 10 bases left between them. Germline V gives CDR1 LNHDA, CDR2 SQIVND (reference sequence). The CDR3 spans 15 residues. The CDR3 DNA reads as TGTGCCAGTAGTATTAACAGATTTAACACCGGGGAGCTGTTTTTT. It specifies CASSINRFNTGELFF.

The V call is TRBV6-1, the J call TRBJ2-5; D is possibly TRBD1 (6 bases). Germline loops: CDR1 MNHNS, CDR2 SASEGT. V shed 2 bases and J shed 5 bases, with 12 bases lying between them. CDR3 length: 14 residues. This CDR3 reads CASSEWGQSETQYF. CDR3 DNA sequence: TGTGCCAGCAGTGAATGGGGGCAGAGTGAGACCCAGTACTTC.

The chain combines TRBV10-1 with TRBJ2-7, with TRBD1 identical over 8 bases. This CDR3 has 11 amino acids. The V gene's germline CDR1 is WNHNN and CDR2 SYGVQD (reference sequence). V shed 8 bases and J 4 bases; nucleotides not matched to a gene: 1. CDR3 sequence: CASGQGYEQYF. The CDR3 bases are TGCGCCAGCGGACAGGGATACGAGCAGTACTTC.

This clone was detected only once. The chain uses TRBV6-4 and TRBJ2-3, with 10 bases identical to TRBD2. V gave up 7 bases and J gave up 3 bases; unmatched junction bases: 4. The CDR3 covers 14 residues. Germline assignment: CDR1 MRHNA and CDR2 SNTAGT. DNA for the CDR3: TGTGCCAGCACTCCGGGACTAGCGACAGATACGCAGTATTTT. Translating gives CASTPGLATDTQYF.

The J gene is TRBJ2-5, the V gene TRBV28; D remains ambiguous. Trimming shortened V by 5 bases and J by 0 bases, and 13 bases separated the two germline ends. Per the germline V gene, CDR1 is MDHEN and CDR2 is SYDVKM. This CDR3 region has 15 residues. CDR3: CASSQDREYQETQYF. The DNA of the CDR3 is TGTGCCAGCAGTCAGGACCGCGAGTACCAAGAGACCCAGTACTTC.

The genes are TRBV19 and TRBJ2-2; D remains unclear. CDR1 is LNHDA, CDR2 SQIVND, per germline (reference sequence). V gave up 3 bases and J gave up 3 bases, with 17 bases separating them. The CDR3 sequence is 17 residues long. CDR3 sequence: CASSISVVRTHTGELFF. The CDR3, as DNA: TGTGCCAGTAGTATTTCAGTTGTGAGAACACACACCGGGGAGCTGTTTTTT.

The chain combines TRBV28 with TRBJ1-1; D is possibly TRBD1 (6 bases). Germline V gene lookup returns CDR1 MDHEN and CDR2 SYDVKM. This CDR3 region has 14 residues. Trimming cost V 7 bases and J 3 bases, with 15 bases left between them. The CDR3 sequence is CASKLDSIYTEAFF. In nucleotides, the CDR3 is TGTGCCAGCAAGTTGGACAGTATCTACACTGAAGCTTTCTTT.

This sequence joins TRBV27 and TRBJ2-7; D call uncertain. The germline V and J ends were trimmed by 7 bases and 5 bases, with 18 bases remaining between them. The germline CDR1 and CDR2 sequences are MNHEY and SMNVEV (reference sequence). The CDR3 is 14 amino acids. The chain's CDR3 is CASNRASSRHEQYF. The CDR3 bases are TGTGCCAGCAACCGGGCTTCCTCCCGCCACGAGCAGTACTTC.

J is TRBJ2-2 and V is TRBV2; D uncertain. The germline V and J ends were trimmed by 7 bases and 7 bases, with 10 bases remaining between them. The CDR3 runs 12 residues. Per the germline V gene, CDR1 is SNHLY and CDR2 is FYNNEI. CDR3 nucleotide sequence: TGTGCCAGCATTAGACTGGACGGGGAGCTGTTTTTT. This gives the protein CASIRLDGELFF.

For this clone: This clone may be a read error of a much larger clone one base away. The rearrangement joins TRBV5-3 to TRBJ2-3; 9 bases map to TRBD1. TRBV5-3 is sorted into the ORF group, with uncertain function. The trim removed 2 bases at V and 3 bases at J, leaving 4 bases unmatched. The CDR3 covers 15 residues. The CDR3: CARSFRTGDTDTQYF. The CDR3 DNA follows: TGTGCCAGAAGCTTCCGGACAGGGGATACAGATACGCAGTATTTT.

The genes are TRBV7-6 and TRBJ2-7; the D gene is possibly TRBD2 (6 bases). Deletions cut 5 bases from V and 4 bases from J, with 18 bases between. The CDR3 runs 15 residues. Germline assignment: CDR1 SGHVS and CDR2 FNYEAQ. The CDR3: CASSPAGRTSYEQYF. For the CDR3, the DNA is TGTGCCAGCAGCCCAGCGGGCAGGACCAGTTACGAGCAGTACTTC.

This clone is labeled as medium-sized. The chain carries TRBV30 and TRBJ2-5; a possible D gene is TRBD1 (6 bases). Trimming stripped 2 bases from V and 2 bases from J, with 15 bases between. There are 15 residues in the CDR3. Germline V gene data show CDR1 as GTSNPN and CDR2 as SVGIG (reference sequence). CDR3 sequence (DNA): TGTGCCTGGAGTACACCACAGGGTATTCAAGAGACCCAGTACTTC. Its translation: CAWSTPQGIQETQYF.

The chain combines TRBV5-1 with TRBJ1-1; D gene ambiguous. This CDR3 comprises 16 residues. The V end lost 4 bases, the J end lost 1 base, and 17 bases lay between the germline ends. Germline V gives CDR1 SGHRS, CDR2 YFSETQ. The DNA of the CDR3 is TGCGCCAGCAGCAATGCCGGGATCGCGGCGAACACTGAAGCTTTCTTT. As protein: CASSNAGIAANTEAFF.

Here the CDR3 reads CAWSVRQGARNEKLFF. The CDR3 region has the DNA TGTGCCTGGAGTGTACGGCAGGGGGCACGGAATGAAAAACTGTTTTTT. V usage is TRBV30 and J usage is TRBJ1-4; 8 nucleotides align to TRBD1. Germline-derived CDR1 and CDR2 are GTSNPN and SVGIG (reference sequence). The CDR3 is 16 residues long. Trimming removed 0 bases from V and 5 bases from J; junction bases left unmatched: 8.

This chain joins TRBV6-5 and TRBJ1-2; tentative D call: TRBD1 (5 bases). Germline assignment: CDR1 MNHEY and CDR2 SVGAGI. The ends were cut back, 2 bases at V and 5 bases at J, with 12 bases in the middle. The CDR3 contains 14 residues. The CDR3 bases are TGTGCCAGCAGTTACGCGGGGACGCCTTATGGCTACACCTTC. Protein: CASSYAGTPYGYTF.